Sequencing of this T cell receptor (beta chain) was carried out in a study of T cells in Graves' hyperthyroidism and ophthalmopathy. Whole-study results and caveats: Ophthalmopathy and stable hyperthyroidism were told apart by a 13 V-J model.

Germline CDR1 is MNHEY and CDR2 is SMNVEV (reference sequence). The V gene lost 0 bases and the J gene lost 3 bases, with 15 bases spanning the gap. CDR3 length equals 17 residues. Patients between 18 and 65 years old had hyperthyroidism, newly diagnosed and lasting under 2 months. Patients having uncontrolled infection, another autoimmune disease, pregnancy or lactation were not included. Clinical symptoms, serum thyroxine, TRAb, thyroid ultrasound and orbital computed tomography established diagnosis. The investigators amplified TCR beta CDR3 regions from RNA transcripts. An initial round of RT-PCR targeting the TCR CDR3 relied on the HTBI primer set. TCRdb redid the calling of the multiplex PCR reads with MiXCR, one entry per CDR3 protein. This table has around 520,000 distinct CDR3 sequences, roughly 15% appearing once. This clonotype was counted ten times or more. Antigen unknown.

The specimen sequenced was blood. V is TRBV27 and J is TRBJ2-1; D might be TRBD1 or TRBD2, each matching 5 bases. This TCR was sampled from a woman in her forties with Graves' hyperthyroidism. The DNA for the CDR3 is TGTGCCAGCAGTTTATCGGCCGGGACCAGCAGCTACAATGAGCAGTTCTTC. It is translated as CASSLSAGTSSYNEQFF.